This T cell receptor beta chain was obtained from a study of CD8 T cells in ankylosing spondylitis. Points from the study as a whole: For ankylosing spondylitis blood, a TCR beta motif of roughly 8 highly homologous variants appeared characteristic.

Worth noting for this clonotype: Its cognate antigen is unknown.

The CDR3 extends over 15 amino acids. V lost 1 base, J lost 6 bases, and 4 bases stayed unmatched. Looked up from germline, CDR1 is KGHDR and CDR2 is SFDVKD. TCRdb passed the 5' RACE reads through MiXCR, listing each CDR3 protein once. The repertoire holds under 850,000 distinct CDR3 sequences, with under 20% as singletons. This rearrangement joins TRBV24-1 to TRBJ2-1; 8 bases fit TRBD2. The sequencing input was blood, either unsorted or a sorted T cell fraction (not recorded which). The source is a male donor with ankylosing spondylitis. CDR3 protein: CATSDFPSGSNEQFF. In nucleotides, the CDR3 is TGTGCCACCAGTGATTTCCCGAGCGGGAGCAATGAGCAGTTCTTC.